The T cell receptor beta chain under discussion was sequenced for a study of T cell responses to AZD1222 COVID-19 vaccine. Some clones are missing from TCRdb's copy, which holds only in-frame ones; the method was immunoSEQ multiplex PCR. The sample has some 150,000 clones; more than 80% are singletons. The germline V gene has CDR1 KGHSH and CDR2 LQKENI. The length of the CDR3 is 14 residues. V was clipped by 8 bases and J by 0 bases, with 13 bases between them. This material consisted of peripheral blood, taken on day 0 of AZD1222 vaccination. The receptor comes from an adult in good health. The chain carries TRBV18 and TRBJ1-2; unclear D gene. The CDR3 loop is CASLRLGANYGYTF. The DNA of the CDR3 is TGTGCCAGCCTCCGACTGGGAGCTAACTATGGCTACACCTTC.